This is a list of T cell receptor beta chains from one sample in a study of cytomegalovirus exposure and HLA in healthy donors. The method was immunoSEQ multiplex PCR; TCRdb's version includes in-frame clones alone and lacks a portion of them. The sample contains around 140,000 clones, approximately 82% of which appear only once. Material for sequencing was PBMCs. The receptors were sampled from an older woman in good health and CMV-seropositive. Both conserved end residues are part of each CDR3.

v_gene	j_gene	len	CDR3aa
TRBV19	TRBJ2-3	13	CASGQGRSDTQYF
TRBV25-1	TRBJ1-2	13	CATSPGIPYGYTF
TRBV29-1	TRBJ2-2	14	CSVGFRGDTGELFF
TRBV5-1	TRBJ2-1	14	CASSQRETYNEQFF
TRBV6-6	TRBJ1-2	15	CASSYLGQGLYGYTF
TRBV29-1	TRBJ1-3	13	CSVPAAGGNTIYF
TRBV28	TRBJ2-7	13	CASSSTAAYEQYF
TRBV27	TRBJ1-2	12	CASRRESGGYTF
TRBV30	TRBJ2-5	13	CAWSVYTQETQYF
TRBV4-2	TRBJ1-2	14	CASSPGQGGYGYTF
TRBV7-2	-	14	CASSSTASGNTIYF
TRBV7-9	TRBJ2-7	17	CASTLQGQGGSGYEQYF
TRBV30	TRBJ2-7	15	CAWSRTSGRYNEQYF
TRBV4-3	TRBJ1-2	14	CASSLGQGKDGYTF
TRBV28	TRBJ1-1	11	CASSLQAAAFF
TRBV9	TRBJ2-3	17	CASSVGLAGGVTDTQYF
TRBV28	TRBJ1-3	14	CASSSLDTGNTIYF
TRBV10-3	TRBJ1-2	15	CAISESGQDLYGYTF
TRBV5-6	TRBJ1-1	13	CASSLIRNTEAFF
TRBV4-3	TRBJ2-7	15	CASSLRVEGSYEQYF
TRBV6-5	TRBJ2-5	15	CASSYSGQPGETQYF
TRBV20-1	TRBJ2-3	11	CSARGTDTQYF
TRBV4-3	TRBJ2-7	15	CASSQDMYSSYEQYF
TRBV19	TRBJ2-1	16	CASSGRDRGIYNEQFF
TRBV7-9	TRBJ2-1	13	CASSLRTEGEQFF
TRBV2	TRBJ1-1	12	CASAGLETEAFF
TRBV5-1	TRBJ1-1	14	CASSLGQGRAEAFF
TRBV21-1	TRBJ1-2	15	CASSKDLTGRNGYTF
TRBV5-1	TRBJ1-4	15	CASSLRGAKNEKLFF
TRBV9	TRBJ1-5	14	CANTFDRGGQPQHF
TRBV11-1	TRBJ2-5	15	CASSPSLAPEETQYF
TRBV27	TRBJ2-3	14	CASRTGVGTDTQYF
TRBV28	TRBJ2-1	15	CASSLGTSGGEEQFF
TRBV19	TRBJ2-2	16	CASSIEGGLSGGELFF
TRBV29-1	TRBJ1-1	12	CRADGGTNEAFF
TRBV28	TRBJ2-7	14	CASSLIAGRYEQYF
TRBV11-2	TRBJ1-2	13	CASSPGVARGYTF
TRBV5-1	TRBJ2-1	15	CASSLEAGGGGEQFF
TRBV27	TRBJ2-2	13	CASSGLETGELFF
TRBV27	TRBJ2-1	13	CASSFWTGNEQFF